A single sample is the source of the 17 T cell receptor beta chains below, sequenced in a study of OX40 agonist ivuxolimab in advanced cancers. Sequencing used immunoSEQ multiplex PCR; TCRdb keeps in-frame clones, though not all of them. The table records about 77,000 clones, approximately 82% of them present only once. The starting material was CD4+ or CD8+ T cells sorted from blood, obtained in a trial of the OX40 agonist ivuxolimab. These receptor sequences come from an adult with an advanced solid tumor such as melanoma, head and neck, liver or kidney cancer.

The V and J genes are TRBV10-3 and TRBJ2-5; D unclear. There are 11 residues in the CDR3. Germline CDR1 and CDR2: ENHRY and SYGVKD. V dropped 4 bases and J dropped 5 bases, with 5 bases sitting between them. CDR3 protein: CAISVGETQYF. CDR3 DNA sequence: TGTGCCATCAGTGTAGGGGAGACCCAGTACTTC.

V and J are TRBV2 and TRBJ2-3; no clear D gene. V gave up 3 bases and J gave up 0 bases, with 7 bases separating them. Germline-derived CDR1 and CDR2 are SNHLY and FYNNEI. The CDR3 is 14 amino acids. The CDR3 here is CASSEGYSTDTQYF. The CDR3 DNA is TGTGCCAGCAGTGAGGGCTACAGCACAGATACGCAGTATTTT.

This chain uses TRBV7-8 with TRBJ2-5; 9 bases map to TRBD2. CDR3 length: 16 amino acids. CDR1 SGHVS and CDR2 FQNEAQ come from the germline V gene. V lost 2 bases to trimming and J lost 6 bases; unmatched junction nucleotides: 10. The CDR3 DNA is TGTGCCAGCAGCTTAACGAGCGGGGGGATGGGAAAGACCCAGTACTTC. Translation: CASSLTSGGMGKTQYF.

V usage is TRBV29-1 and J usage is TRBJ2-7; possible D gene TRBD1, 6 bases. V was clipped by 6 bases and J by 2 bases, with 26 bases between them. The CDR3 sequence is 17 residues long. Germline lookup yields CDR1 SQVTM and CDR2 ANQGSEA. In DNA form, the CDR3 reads TGCAGCGTGCTCGGGACACAAGGGGTACATAACGCCTACGAGCAGTACTTC. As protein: CSVLGTQGVHNAYEQYF.

CDR3 protein: CASRTSGSYEQYF. The CDR3 DNA follows: TGTGCCAGCCGGACTAGCGGGAGTTACGAGCAGTACTTC. The rearrangement joins TRBV19 to TRBJ2-7, with 13 bases fitting TRBD2. The CDR3 has 13 amino acids. The V segment lost 9 bases and the J segment 4 bases; nucleotides outside the gene matches: 3. From germline, CDR1 is LNHDA and CDR2 SQIVND (reference sequence).

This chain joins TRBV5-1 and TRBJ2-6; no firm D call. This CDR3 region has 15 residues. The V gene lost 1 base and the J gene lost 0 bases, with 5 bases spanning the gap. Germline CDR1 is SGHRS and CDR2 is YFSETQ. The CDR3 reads CASSLTASGANVLTF. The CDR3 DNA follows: TGCGCCAGCAGCTTGACAGCCTCTGGGGCCAACGTCCTGACTTTC.

The CDR3, as DNA: TGTGCCAGCAGTTTACCCCGGACGGGTAATTCACCCCTCCACTTT. Translation: CASSLPRTGNSPLHF. This sequence joins TRBV28 and TRBJ1-6; no reliable D call. The CDR3 totals 15 residues. Germline V lookup: CDR1 MDHEN, CDR2 SYDVKM. V dropped 2 bases and J dropped 6 bases, with 11 bases sitting between them.

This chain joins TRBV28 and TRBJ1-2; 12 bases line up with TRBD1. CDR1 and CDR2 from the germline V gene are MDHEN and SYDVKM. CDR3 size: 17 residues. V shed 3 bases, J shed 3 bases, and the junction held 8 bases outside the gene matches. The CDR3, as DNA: TGTGCCAGCAGTTTCCTACCGGGACAGGGGGCTGACTATGGCTACACCTTC. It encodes CASSFLPGQGADYGYTF.

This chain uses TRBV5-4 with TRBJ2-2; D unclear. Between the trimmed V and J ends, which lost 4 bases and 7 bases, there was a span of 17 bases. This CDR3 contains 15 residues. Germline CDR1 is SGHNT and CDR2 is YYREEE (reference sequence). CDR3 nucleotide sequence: TGTGCCAGCAGCCCTGACTCGACAATGGACGGGGAGCTGTTTTTT. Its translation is CASSPDSTMDGELFF. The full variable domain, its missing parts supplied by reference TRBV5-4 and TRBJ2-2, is ETGVTQSPTHLIKTRGQQVTLRCSSQSGHNTVSWYQQALGQGPQFIFQYYREEENGRGNFPPRFSGLQFPNYSSELNVNALELDDSALYLCASSPDSTMDGELFFGEGSRLTVL.

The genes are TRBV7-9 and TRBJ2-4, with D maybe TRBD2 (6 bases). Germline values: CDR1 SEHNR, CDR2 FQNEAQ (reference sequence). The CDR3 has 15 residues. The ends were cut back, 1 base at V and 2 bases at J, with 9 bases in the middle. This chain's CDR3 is CASSLDGGTKNIQYF. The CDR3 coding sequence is TGTGCCAGCAGCTTAGATGGGGGGACCAAAAACATTCAGTACTTC.

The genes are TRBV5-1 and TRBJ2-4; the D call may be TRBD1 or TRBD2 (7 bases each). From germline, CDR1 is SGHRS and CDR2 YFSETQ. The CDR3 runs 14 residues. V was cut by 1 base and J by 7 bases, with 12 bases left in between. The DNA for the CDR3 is TGCGCCAGCAGCTTGTCAGGGGGGGTGAACATTCAGTACTTC. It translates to CASSLSGGVNIQYF.

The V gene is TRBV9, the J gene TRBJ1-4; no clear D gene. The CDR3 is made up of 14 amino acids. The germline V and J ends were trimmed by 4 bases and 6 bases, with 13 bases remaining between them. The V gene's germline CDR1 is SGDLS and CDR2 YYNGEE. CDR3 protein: CASSPGRWDEKLFF. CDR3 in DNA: TGTGCCAGCAGCCCAGGCCGGTGGGATGAAAAACTGTTTTTT. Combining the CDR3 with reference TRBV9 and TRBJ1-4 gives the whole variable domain DSGVTQTPKHLITATGQRVTLRCSPRSGDLSVYWYQQSLDQGLQFLIQYYNGEERAKGNILERFSAQQFPDLHSELNLSSLELGDSALYFCASSPGRWDEKLFFGSGTQLSVL.

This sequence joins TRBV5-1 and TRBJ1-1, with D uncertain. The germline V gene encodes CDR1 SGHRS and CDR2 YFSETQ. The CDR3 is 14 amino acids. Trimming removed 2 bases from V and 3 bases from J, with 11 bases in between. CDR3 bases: TGCGCCAGCAGCTTTGGGTCCCTCGACACTGAAGCTTTCTTT. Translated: CASSFGSLDTEAFF.

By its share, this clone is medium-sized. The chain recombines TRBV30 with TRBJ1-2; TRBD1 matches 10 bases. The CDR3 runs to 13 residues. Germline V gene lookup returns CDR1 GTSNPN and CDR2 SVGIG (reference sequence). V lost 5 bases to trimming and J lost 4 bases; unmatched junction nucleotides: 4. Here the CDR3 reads CAWRTGGIYGYTF. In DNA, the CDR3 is TGTGCCTGGCGGACAGGGGGGATCTATGGCTACACCTTC.

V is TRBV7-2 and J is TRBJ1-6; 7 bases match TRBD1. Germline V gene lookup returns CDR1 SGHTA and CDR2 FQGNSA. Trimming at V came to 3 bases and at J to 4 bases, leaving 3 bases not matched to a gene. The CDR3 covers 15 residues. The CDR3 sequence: CASSFRGGYNSPLHF. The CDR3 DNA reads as TGTGCCAGCAGCTTCAGGGGGGGGTATAATTCACCCCTCCACTTT.

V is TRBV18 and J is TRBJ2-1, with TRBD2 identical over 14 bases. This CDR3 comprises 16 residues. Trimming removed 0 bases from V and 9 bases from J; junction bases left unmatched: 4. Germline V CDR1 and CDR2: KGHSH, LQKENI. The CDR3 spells CASSPPTSGGAGEQFF. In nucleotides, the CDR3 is TGTGCCAGCTCACCACCGACTAGCGGGGGGGCCGGTGAGCAGTTCTTC.

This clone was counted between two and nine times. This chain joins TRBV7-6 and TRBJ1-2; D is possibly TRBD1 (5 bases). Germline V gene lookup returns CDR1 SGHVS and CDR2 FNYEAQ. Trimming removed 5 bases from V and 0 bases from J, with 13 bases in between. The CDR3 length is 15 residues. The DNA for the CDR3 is TGTGCCAGCAGCGCAGGCTCAGGGCCTAACTATGGCTACACCTTC. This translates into CASSAGSGPNYGYTF.